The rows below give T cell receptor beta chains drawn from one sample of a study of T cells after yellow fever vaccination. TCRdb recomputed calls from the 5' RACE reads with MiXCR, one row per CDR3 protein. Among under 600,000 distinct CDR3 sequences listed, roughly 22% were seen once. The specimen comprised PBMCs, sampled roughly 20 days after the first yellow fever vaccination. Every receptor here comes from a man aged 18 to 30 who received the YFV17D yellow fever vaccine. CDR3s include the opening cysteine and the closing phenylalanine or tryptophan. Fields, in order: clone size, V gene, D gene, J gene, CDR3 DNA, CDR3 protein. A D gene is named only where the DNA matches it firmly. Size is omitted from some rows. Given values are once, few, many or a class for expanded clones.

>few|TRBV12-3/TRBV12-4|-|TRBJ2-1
TGTGCCAGCAGACATACAGGTTTACCCTCATACAATGAGCAGTTCTTC
CASRHTGLPSYNEQFF
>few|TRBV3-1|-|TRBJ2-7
TGTGCCAGCAGCCAAGTATCTACAGGATACTACGAGCAGTACTTC
CASSQVSTGYYEQYF
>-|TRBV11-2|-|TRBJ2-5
TGTGCCAGCAGCCCCGGTGCCGTTGGTAGGGATTCTGTCCAAGAGACCCAGTACTTC
CASSPGAVGRDSVQETQYF
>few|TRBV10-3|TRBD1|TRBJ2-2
TGTGCCATCAGGCCAGACAGGGTGACCGGGGAGCTGTTTTTT
CAIRPDRVTGELFF
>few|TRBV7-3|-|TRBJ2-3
TGTGCCAGCAGCCGCTCCCAGTCAGATACGCAGTATTTT
CASSRSQSDTQYF
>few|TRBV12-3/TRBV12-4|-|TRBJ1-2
TGTGCCAGCAGTCCGAACGGGGGGCGCACAGCCTATGGCTACACCTTC
CASSPNGGRTAYGYTF
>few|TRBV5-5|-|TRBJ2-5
TGTGCCAGCAGCATGGCCGGCGGGCTTTACTCTGGGGAGACCCAGTACTTC
CASSMAGGLYSGETQYF
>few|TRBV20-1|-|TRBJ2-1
TGCAGTGCTAGCGGGGACTACAATGAGCAGTTCTTC
CSASGDYNEQFF
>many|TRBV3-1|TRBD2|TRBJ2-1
TGTGCCAGCAGCACGATCTTAGCGGGGGGGCCGGGGAATGAGCAGTTCTTC
CASSTILAGGPGNEQFF
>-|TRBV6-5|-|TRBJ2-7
TGTGCCAGCAGTTACGCCGGGGGGCAACCTTACGAGCAGTACTTC
CASSYAGGQPYEQYF
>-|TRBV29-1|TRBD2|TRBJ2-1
TGCAGCGTTGAAGGAGCGGGGGTCTACAATGAGCAGTTCTTC
CSVEGAGVYNEQFF
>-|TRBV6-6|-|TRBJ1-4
TGTGCCAGTACGCAGAGGCTGGGGGAAAAACTGTTTTTT
CASTQRLGEKLFF
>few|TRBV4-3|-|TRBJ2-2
TGCGCCAGCAGCCAGGAGAGGGGGGGGAGCACCGGGGAGCTGTTTTTT
CASSQERGGSTGELFF